Included here is one TCR beta chain sequence, with context. This sample was included in a study of cytomegalovirus exposure and HLA in healthy donors. The PCR was carried out with 60 Vbeta primers and 13 Jbeta primers. The data were produced by immunoSEQ multiplex PCR, yet TCRdb's version contains in-frame clones alone and is incomplete. The sample includes some 150,000 clones, less than 90% seen only once; the top ten take around 2.5%. In germline, CDR1 is LGHNA, CDR2 YSLEER. The CDR3 has 14 amino acids. V lost 1 base to trimming and J lost 6 bases, with 10 bases between them. The gene calls are TRBV4-3 and TRBJ2-1; no reliable D call. The source of this sequence is a boy younger than 10 in good health and CMV-seronegative. Material: PBMCs. The CDR3, as DNA: TGCGCCAGCAGCCAAGCTGTGGAGTCCAATGAGCAGTTCTTC. It specifies CASSQAVESNEQFF.